This T cell receptor (beta chain) emerged from a study of blood T cell repertoires in COVID-19. Turning to the study itself: Nucleic acid was either cDNA or gDNA, and it came from T cells, B-cell-depleted T cells, or PBMCs.

Germline lookup yields CDR1 LGHNA and CDR2 YSLEER. The CDR3 covers 15 residues. The germline V and J ends were trimmed by 0 bases and 5 bases, with 8 bases remaining between them. In the authors' methods: It was from reference gene primer amplification that nucleated cell counts were estimated. TCRdb keeps only in-frame clones here, not all; method: immunoSEQ multiplex PCR. That table supplies the V and J calls and clone size; D and trimming were determined from the DNA. The sample carries about 98,000 clones, approximately 84% recorded once. The sequenced sample was peripheral blood. The origin of this receptor is a middle-aged man with active or convalescent COVID-19. The rearrangement links TRBV4-3 to TRBJ1-6; D remains unclear. The CDR3 reads CASSQDPEDNSPLHF. The CDR3 DNA follows: TGCGCCAGCAGCCAAGACCCAGAGGATAATTCACCCCTCCACTTT.